This record covers a single T cell receptor (beta chain). Its antigen remains unidentified. Researchers prepared the TRB cDNA libraries using 5' RACE with UMI labels. TCRdb reanalyzed the 5' RACE reads, giving one entry per CDR3 protein sequence and no DNA. Here the sample table reports 75,000 to 100,000 distinct CDR3 sequences. This sample stems from a study of CXCR3-negative and CXCR3-positive naive CD8 T cells. Notes on the study in general: CXCR3-negative naive cells had less hydrophobic TRB CDR3s than did CXCR3-positive naive cells. Diversity proved comparably high across both naive subsets and much lower in memory CD8+ cells.

The CDR3 spans 14 residues. Germline-derived CDR1 and CDR2 are MNHEY and SVGAGI. The rearrangement uses TRBV6-5 and TRBJ2-7. This receptor was obtained from a human donor in good health. Some clones in this sample may be carry-over from other donors' samples. Source material: naive CXCR3+ CD8+ T cells from blood. This sample's subset: CD45RO-CCR7+CD27+CD95- naive CD8+ T cells expressing CXCR3 (TNR3+). Here the CDR3 reads CASSYSTTVYEQYF.